This T cell receptor beta chain appears in the sequencing data of a study of Ad26.COV2.S vaccination and SARS-CoV-2 variants. Study-wide background: Intramuscular Ad26.COV2.S doses were given once or twice, 56 days apart.

Treatment here: roughly 19 received Ad26.COV2.S at low or high dose, single or two shots; about 5 received placebo; per-sample allocation not given. Sample collection was performed on day 63 after the first vaccine or placebo injection. Here immunoSEQ multiplex PCR was the method, and the copy in TCRdb shows in-frame clones only, minus some. In the table there are 380,000 or so clones, about nine tenths of which are singletons. Germline loops: CDR1 MNHEY, CDR2 SMNVEV (reference sequence). The CDR3 is made up of 16 amino acids. Trimming pared 5 bases from V and 5 bases from J, leaving 22 bases between.

The TCR comes from a person between 18 and 60 years old who received the Ad26.COV2.S COVID-19 vaccine or a placebo. Sample: peripheral blood, taken in a trial of Ad26.COV2.S vaccine versus placebo. The V gene is TRBV27, the J gene TRBJ2-7; the D gene is possibly TRBD2 (6 bases). CDR3 amino acids: CASSPPGLQGLHEQYF. For the CDR3, the DNA is TGTGCCAGCAGTCCCCCGGGACTGCAGGGTCTCCACGAGCAGTACTTC.